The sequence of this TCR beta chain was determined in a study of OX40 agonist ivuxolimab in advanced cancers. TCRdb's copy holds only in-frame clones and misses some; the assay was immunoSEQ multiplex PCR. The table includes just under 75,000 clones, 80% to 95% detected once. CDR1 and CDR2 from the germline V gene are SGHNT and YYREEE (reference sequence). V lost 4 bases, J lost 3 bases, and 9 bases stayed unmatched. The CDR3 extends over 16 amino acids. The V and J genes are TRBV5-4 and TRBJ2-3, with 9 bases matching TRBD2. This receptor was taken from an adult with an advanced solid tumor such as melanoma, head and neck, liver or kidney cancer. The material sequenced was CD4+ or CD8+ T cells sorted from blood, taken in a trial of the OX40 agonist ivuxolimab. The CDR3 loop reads CASSPVGLAGTDTQYF. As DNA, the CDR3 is TGTGCCAGCAGCCCGGTCGGTCTAGCGGGGACAGATACGCAGTATTTT.